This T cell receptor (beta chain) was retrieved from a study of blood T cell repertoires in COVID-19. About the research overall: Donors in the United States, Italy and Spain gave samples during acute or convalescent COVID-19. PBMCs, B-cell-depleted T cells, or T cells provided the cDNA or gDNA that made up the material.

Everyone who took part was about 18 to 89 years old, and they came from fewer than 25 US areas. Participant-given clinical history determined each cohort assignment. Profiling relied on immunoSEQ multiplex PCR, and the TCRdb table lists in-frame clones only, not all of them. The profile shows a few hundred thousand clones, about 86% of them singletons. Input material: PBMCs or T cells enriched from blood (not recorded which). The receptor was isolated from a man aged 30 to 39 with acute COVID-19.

CDR3 nucleotides: TGTGCCAGTAGTACGGACAGGCGAGGTGAAGCTTTCTTT. It codes for CASSTDRRGEAFF. The chain couples TRBV19 to TRBJ1-1; 7 positions match TRBD1. Trimming took 4 bases from V and 7 from J; bases not matched to a gene: 6. CDR1 and CDR2 from the germline V gene are LNHDA and SQIVND (reference sequence). This CDR3 region has 13 residues.